This entry lists 25 T cell receptor beta chains sequenced from one sample in a study of T cells in Graves' hyperthyroidism and ophthalmopathy. Amplification of TCR beta CDR3 regions used RNA as the template. HTBI primers were employed in a first-round RT-PCR of the TCR CDR3. TCRdb redid the calling of the multiplex PCR reads with MiXCR, one entry per CDR3 protein. The data contain under 250,000 distinct CDR3 sequences, approximately 25% of them singletons. Sequenced sample: blood. The receptors were gathered from a woman in her forties with Graves' ophthalmopathy.

This clonotype was detected ten times or more. The V call is TRBV12-3 or TRBV12-4, the J call TRBJ2-5, with D possibly being TRBD1 (5 bases). The CDR3 runs 13 residues. Between the trimmed V and J ends, which lost 3 bases and 5 bases, there was a span of 10 bases. The CDR3 bases are TGTGCCAGCAGTTTCTCAGGGAAGGAGACCCAGTACTTC. This sequence encodes CASSFSGKETQYF.

This clonotype was observed many times. The chain joins TRBV19 to TRBJ2-7, with D uncertain. CDR1 and CDR2 from the germline V gene are LNHDA and SQIVND (reference sequence). The CDR3 extends over 13 amino acids. Trimming pared 5 bases from V and 6 bases from J, leaving 14 bases between. The CDR3 here is CASSPLGFAEQYF. CDR3 coding DNA: TGTGCCAGTAGTCCCCTTGGTTTCGCCGAGCAGTACTTC.

Many counts were recorded for this clonotype. V gene TRBV20-1 combines with J gene TRBJ2-1; weak D call: TRBD2 (6 bases). Trimming took 4 bases from V and 4 from J, leaving 14 bases between them. This CDR3 spans 14 amino acids. The V gene's germline CDR1 is DFQATT and CDR2 SNEGSKA (reference sequence). CDR3 loop: CSATPGAGYNEQFF. In nucleotides, the CDR3 is TGCAGTGCTACCCCGGGAGCTGGGTACAATGAGCAGTTCTTC.

In this sample, this clonotype turned up many times. The chain couples TRBV15 to TRBJ1-5; D gene ambiguous. V was shortened by 2 bases and J by 3 bases, with 17 bases between the two germline ends. The CDR3 has 17 residues. Germline loops: CDR1 LNHNV, CDR2 YYDKDF (reference sequence). CDR3 sequence reads: CATSRTQYSLINQPQHF. The DNA for the CDR3 is TGTGCCACCAGCAGAACCCAATACAGCCTGATCAATCAGCCCCAGCATTTT.

This clonotype showed up many times. V and J are TRBV10-3 and TRBJ1-5; D is unclear. From germline, CDR1 is ENHRY and CDR2 SYGVKD. This CDR3 region has 12 residues. V lost 3 bases to trimming and J lost 5 bases, with 5 bases between them. CDR3 loop: CAISDQDQPQHF. In DNA form, the CDR3 reads TGTGCCATCAGTGACCAGGATCAGCCCCAGCATTTT.

This clonotype was counted many times. The chain is built from TRBV7-9 and TRBJ2-7, with TRBD2 matching over 14 bases. The germline V gene encodes CDR1 SEHNR and CDR2 FQNEAQ (reference sequence). This CDR3 comprises 17 residues. Germline trimming cut 2 bases from V and 4 bases from J; bases unmatched to any gene: 7. The CDR3, as DNA: TGTGCCAGCAGCTTATCCTCCGGGACTAGCGGGAGATACGAGCAGTACTTC. As protein: CASSLSSGTSGRYEQYF.

The CDR3 protein is CASSRMGTGISGNTIYF. CDR3 in DNA: TGTGCCAGCAGCCGTATGGGGACAGGGATCTCTGGAAACACCATATATTTT. The rearrangement links TRBV6-1 to TRBJ1-3; 9 nucleotides match TRBD1. The CDR3 is 17 amino acids. The J segment lost 0 bases and the V segment lost 6 bases, leaving 9 bases of the junction unmatched. The germline gives CDR1 MNHNS, CDR2 SASEGT.

The rearrangement uses TRBV6-4 and TRBJ2-7; 7 positions agree with TRBD2. Germline V gene lookup returns CDR1 MRHNA and CDR2 SNTAGT. The junction had 8 bases not matched to a gene; V was cut back by 5 bases and J by 4 bases. The CDR3 covers 14 residues. The CDR3 loop is CASSSEGGSYEQYF. CDR3 DNA sequence: TGTGCCAGCAGTTCTGAGGGAGGGTCTTACGAGCAGTACTTC.

CDR3: CASSLPGLSNTGELFF. CDR3 DNA: TGTGCCAGCTCACTACCGGGTTTATCGAACACCGGGGAGCTGTTTTTT. V usage is TRBV18 and J usage is TRBJ2-2; D remains ambiguous. The germline V gene has CDR1 KGHSH and CDR2 LQKENI. There are 16 residues in the CDR3. Trimming removed 4 bases from V and 0 bases from J, with 12 bases in between.

Only a few counts were recorded for this clonotype. The chain joins TRBV4-1 to TRBJ2-2, with 15 bases fitting TRBD2. This CDR3 spans 19 amino acids. J lost 4 bases, V lost 0 bases, and 6 bases had no gene match. Per germline, CDR1 MGHRA and CDR2 YSYEKL. DNA of the CDR3: TGCGCCAGCAGCCAAGATGGACTAGCGGGAGGGCCCGGCACCGGGGAGCTGTTTTTT. Amino acids: CASSQDGLAGGPGTGELFF.

This clonotype was seen repeatedly, ten times or more. V and J are TRBV24-1 and TRBJ1-2; D is undetermined. Germline V gene sequence: CDR1 KGHDR, CDR2 SFDVKD. Trimming removed 5 bases at V and 2 bases at J, with 8 bases between. The CDR3 is 13 residues long. CDR3 sequence: CATSGASNYGYTF. In nucleotides, the CDR3 is TGTGCCACCAGTGGAGCCAGCAACTATGGCTACACCTTC.

The CDR3 loop is CSVDVDSEAFF. The CDR3 coding sequence is TGCAGCGTTGATGTGGACTCTGAAGCTTTCTTT. V usage is TRBV29-1 and J usage is TRBJ1-1; D is unresolved. This CDR3 comprises 11 residues. Trimming removed 3 bases at V and 6 bases at J, with 8 bases between. CDR1 SQVTM and CDR2 ANQGSEA come from the germline V gene.

This clonotype showed up many times. The chain has TRBV29-1 and TRBJ2-7; tentative D call: TRBD1 (6 bases). Germline assignment: CDR1 SQVTM and CDR2 ANQGSEA. Trimming removed 3 bases at V and 5 bases at J, with 11 bases between. CDR3 size: 12 residues. CDR3 amino acids: CSVETGHNEQYF. The CDR3 DNA follows: TGCAGCGTTGAGACAGGACACAACGAGCAGTACTTC.

The chain is built from TRBV12-3 or TRBV12-4 and TRBJ1-5; 7 nucleotides align to TRBD1. The V and J ends lost 5 bases and 5 bases, in that order; junction bases with no gene match: 6. The CDR3 runs to 14 residues. The CDR3 nucleotides are TGTGCCAGCAGTGGCCGGGACAGATATCAGCCCCAGCATTTT. This sequence encodes CASSGRDRYQPQHF.

At least ten counts were recorded for this clonotype. This chain links TRBV2 with TRBJ1-5; TRBD1 aligns across 10 bases. The CDR3 totals 15 residues. V was pared by 6 bases and J by 7 bases, with 9 bases of the junction left unmatched. CDR1 is SNHLY, CDR2 FYNNEI, per germline. The DNA for the CDR3 is TGTGCCAGCAGGGGGATGGACAGGGGGAGACAGCCCCAGCATTTT. This translates into CASRGMDRGRQPQHF.

On this clonotype itself: The junction does not match germline at one end; this may be a read error. The chain is built from TRBV30 and TRBJ2-7; D gene uncertain. Germline V gene lookup returns CDR1 GTSNPN and CDR2 SVGIG (reference sequence). This CDR3 is 11 amino acids long. The CDR3 region is CAWNDTYEQYF. The CDR3 DNA follows: TGCGCCTGGAATGACACCTACGAGCAGTACTTC.

This clonotype showed up many times. The chain combines TRBV7-8 with TRBJ2-7; 7 bases align to TRBD2. In germline, CDR1 is SGHVS, CDR2 FQNEAQ. This CDR3 has 13 residues. V gave up 4 bases and J gave up 6 bases; unmatched junction bases: 6. CDR3 protein: CASSWTSTIEQYF. In nucleotides, the CDR3 is TGTGCCAGCAGCTGGACTAGTACTATCGAGCAGTACTTC.

This clonotype was counted many times. This sequence joins TRBV3-1 and TRBJ1-2; the D is unclear. Trimming took off 0 bases at V and 4 bases at J, with 12 bases between the two ends. CDR1 is LGHDT and CDR2 is YNNKEL in the germline V gene (reference sequence). This CDR3 spans 15 amino acids. This chain's CDR3 is CASSQDVTEVYGYTF. In DNA form, the CDR3 reads TGTGCCAGCAGCCAAGACGTGACGGAAGTCTATGGCTACACCTTC. Using reference TRBV3-1 and TRBJ1-2 for the parts outside the CDR3, the full variable domain is DTAVSQTPKYLVTQMGNDKSIKCEQNLGHDTMYWYKQDSKKFLKIMFSYNNKELIINETVPNRFSPKSPDKAHLNLHINSLELGDSAVYFCASSQDVTEVYGYTFGSGTRLTVV.

This clonotype has a count of ten or more. The chain employs TRBV28 and TRBJ2-5; D not resolved. The length of the CDR3 is 14 residues. V was cut by 1 base and J by 1 base, with 7 bases left in between. Germline V CDR1 and CDR2: MDHEN, SYDVKM. In DNA form, the CDR3 reads TGTGCCAGCAGTTTATCCAGTCCCCAAGAGACCCAGTACTTC. Encoded protein: CASSLSSPQETQYF.

This clonotype was detected many times. The rearrangement joins TRBV2 to TRBJ1-1; TRBD1 might be the D (6 bases). Between the trimmed V and J ends, which lost 1 base and 4 bases, there was a span of 10 bases. The V gene's germline CDR1 is SNHLY and CDR2 FYNNEI. The CDR3 is 14 residues long. CDR3 DNA sequence: TGTGCCAGCAGTGAAGAGGGCAGGGGCACTGAAGCTTTCTTT. It translates to CASSEEGRGTEAFF.

This clonotype was recorded many times. V usage is TRBV5-1 and J usage is TRBJ1-1; TRBD1 aligns across 12 bases. The germline V gene has CDR1 SGHRS and CDR2 YFSETQ. Trimming took 4 bases from V and 4 from J; bases not matched to a gene: 5. The CDR3 is made up of 15 amino acids. CDR3 in amino acids: CASSGGQGAGTEAFF. The DNA of the CDR3 is TGCGCCAGCAGCGGGGGACAGGGGGCTGGCACTGAAGCTTTCTTT.

Ten or more counts support this clonotype. The chain is built from TRBV6-5 and TRBJ1-1, with D possibly being TRBD1 (5 bases). The V gene's germline CDR1 is MNHEY and CDR2 SVGAGI. This CDR3 region has 14 residues. Trimming pared 2 bases from V and 2 bases from J, leaving 9 bases between. CDR3 residues: CASSYDRLNTEAFF. In DNA, the CDR3 is TGTGCCAGCAGTTACGACAGACTCAACACTGAAGCTTTCTTT.

The chain links TRBV6-1 to TRBJ1-1, with D perhaps matching TRBD1 (5 bases). Trimming pared 4 bases from V and 5 bases from J, leaving 17 bases between. This CDR3 is 15 amino acids long. The germline V gene encodes CDR1 MNHNS and CDR2 SASEGT. This CDR3 is CASSARRGILTEAFF. CDR3 coding DNA: TGTGCCAGCAGTGCCCGGCGGGGGATTCTTACTGAAGCTTTCTTT.

This clonotype has a count of ten or more. The chain has TRBV2 and TRBJ2-5, with 7 bases matching TRBD2. Germline lookup yields CDR1 SNHLY and CDR2 FYNNEI. V was clipped by 8 bases and J by 4 bases; unmatched bases: 10. The CDR3 contains 14 residues. The CDR3 DNA is TGTGCCAGCGGCGGGAGTAGGGGCGGAGAGACCCAGTACTTC. It codes for CASGGSRGGETQYF. Full variable domain (remainder filled in from reference TRBV2 and TRBJ2-5): EPEVTQTPSHQVTQMGQEVILRCVPISNHLYFYWYRQILGQKVEFLVSFYNNEISEKSEIFDDQFSVERPDGSNFTLKIRSTKLEDSAMYFCASGGSRGGETQYFGPGTRLLVL.

Many counts were recorded for this clonotype. This chain joins TRBV27 and TRBJ2-7, with 9 bases aligning to TRBD1. V lost 7 bases, J lost 6 bases, and 10 bases stayed unmatched. This CDR3 has 14 residues. The V gene's germline CDR1 is MNHEY and CDR2 SMNVEV (reference sequence). CDR3 in DNA: TGTGCCAGCACAGTTACACAGGGGGCGTTCGAGCAGTACTTC. Protein product: CASTVTQGAFEQYF.